This TCR beta chain was profiled in a study of PD-1 blockade in mismatch repair-deficient tumors (dated by TCRdb to about 2017). Broadly, across the study: Between late 2013 and September 2016, the trial enrolled about 93 consecutive patients with approximately 11 mismatch repair-deficient cancer types, every one of whom had been previously treated and was progressing. Tumor-associated T cell clones were tracked in the peripheral blood of patients responding to PD-1 blockade by deep sequencing of TCR CDR3 regions. Results the study describes overall, beyond this receptor: Tumor-resident clones, often undetectable in blood before treatment, expanded rapidly after pembrolizumab and then contracted, generally before radiologic responses.

The germline V gene provides CDR1 MGHRA and CDR2 YSYEKL. The junction carries 11 bases between V and J, which are trimmed by 2 bases and 0 bases respectively. The CDR3 goes from the cysteine to the phenylalanine over 16 residues. Here the CDR3 DNA is all that survives: 48 bases in frame from base 1. Library creation used the immunoSEQ multiplex PCR assay. The clones in this table, taken by TCRdb from immuneACCESS, are in-frame only. Not every clone is retained; where verified, under half of the shortfall comes from an unresolved V gene, and the cause of the rest is unknown. The table for this sample lists about 120,000 clones; about nine tenths of them were counted only once. 12% of the sample is taken by the ten largest. Concerning this clone itself: Its antigen is unknown. No clone much larger than this one lies a single base away; base qualities are absent.

Mismatch repair deficiency was established in every enrolled patient by polymerase chain reaction or immunohistochemistry. A few patients who responded to pembrolizumab therapy underwent TCR sequencing. The phase II trial prospectively evaluated PD-1 blockade with pembrolizumab in advanced mismatch repair-deficient cancers, independent of tissue of origin. Serial peripheral blood T cell samples were collected before and at multiple times after starting PD-1 blockade. Blood sampling times were reported as weeks after the first pembrolizumab dose. The sequenced sample was peripheral blood, obtained approximately 72 weeks after starting pembrolizumab. The chain is encoded by TRBV4-1 joined to TRBJ1-3, with no D gene named confidently. The sequence came from an adult with mismatch repair-deficient cancer. The CDR3 region reads CASSQHVGSSGNTIYF. The nucleotide sequence reads TGCGCCAGCAGCCAACATGTCGGCAGCTCTGGAAACACCATATATTTT.